A selection of T cell receptor beta chains follows, all from one sample in a study of T-cell memory formation after mild COVID-19. TCRdb called the 5' RACE reads again in MiXCR, with one record for every CDR3 protein. The sample has a few hundred thousand distinct CDR3 sequences; around 27% are singletons. Specimen: PBMCs or a T cell subset sorted from them (not recorded which). Receptor source: an adult woman who had mild COVID-19 (a few samples of this study predate the infection). Cell type and time point are not known. Both conserved end residues are part of each CDR3. The D gene is left open where the match is weak. Clone size appears in some rows only: once, few, many, or a class for an expanded clone.

D: NA; size: NA; V: TRBV24-1; J: TRBJ2-3; DNA: TGTGCCACCAGTGAAGGAGGGCCGAGGACAGATACGCAGTATTTT; CDR3: CATSEGGPRTDTQYF
D: NA; size: NA; V: TRBV11-3; J: TRBJ2-5; DNA: TGTGCCAGCAGCTCATCCCTTAACGGGAGAGAGACCCAGTACTTC; CDR3: CASSSSLNGRETQYF
D: NA; size: NA; V: TRBV5-1; J: TRBJ2-5; DNA: TGCGCCAGCAGCCCTTTGGGGGCCAGGAAAGAGACCCAGTACTTC; CDR3: CASSPLGARKETQYF
D: TRBD2; size: few; V: TRBV27; J: TRBJ2-1; DNA: TGTGCCAGCAGCCACGCCCTGAATAGCGGGGGGGCGGCTGAGCAGTTCTTC; CDR3: CASSHALNSGGAAEQFF
D: NA; size: NA; V: TRBV5-1; J: TRBJ2-2; DNA: TGCGCCAGCAGCTTGTGGGGATCCGGGGAGCTGTTTTTT; CDR3: CASSLWGSGELFF
D: NA; size: NA; V: TRBV24-1; J: TRBJ2-3; DNA: TGTGCCACCAGTGACCAGGGATCCGGCAACACAGATACGCAGTATTTT; CDR3: CATSDQGSGNTDTQYF
D: TRBD2; size: NA; V: TRBV29-1; J: TRBJ2-2; DNA: TGCAGCGTTGGGAGTATAAAAGCGGGAGTAACCGGGGAGCTGTTTTTT; CDR3: CSVGSIKAGVTGELFF
D: NA; size: NA; V: TRBV6-5; J: TRBJ2-2; DNA: TGTGCCACCCGAGGGGTTTGGACCGGGGAGCTGTTTTTT; CDR3: CATRGVWTGELFF
D: NA; size: few; V: TRBV5-4; J: TRBJ1-4; DNA: TGTGCCAGCAGCTTGGGAGGCAGGGGTGAAGAAAAACTGTTTTTT; CDR3: CASSLGGRGEEKLFF
D: TRBD2; size: few; V: TRBV7-9; J: TRBJ2-1; DNA: TGTGCCAGCAGCTCGACGGGACTAGCGGGAGGAACCTCCTACAATGAGCAGTTCTTC; CDR3: CASSSTGLAGGTSYNEQFF
D: TRBD1; size: few; V: TRBV24-1; J: TRBJ2-3; DNA: TGTGCCACCAGTGATCACCAGGGGGCAGATACGCAGTATTTT; CDR3: CATSDHQGADTQYF
D: NA; size: few; V: TRBV7-2; J: TRBJ2-2; DNA: TGTGCCAGCAGCAGATCCGGAACAGGGAACACCGGGGAGCTGTTTTTT; CDR3: CASSRSGTGNTGELFF
D: NA; size: few; V: TRBV29-1; J: TRBJ2-3; DNA: TGCAGCGTGGAGAAGACAGGCCCCACAGATACGCAGTATTTT; CDR3: CSVEKTGPTDTQYF
D: TRBD1; size: few; V: TRBV10-3; J: TRBJ2-3; DNA: TGTGCCATCAGTGGATTCTCCGGGACAGGGGGCACAGATACGCAGTATTTT; CDR3: CAISGFSGTGGTDTQYF
D: NA; size: few; V: TRBV7-6; J: TRBJ2-7; DNA: TGTGCCAGCAGCCTGGGACATAACTCCTACGAGCAGTACTTC; CDR3: CASSLGHNSYEQYF
D: NA; size: NA; V: TRBV6-5; J: TRBJ2-5; DNA: TGTGCCAGCAATAGGAGATGGGGAACGCAAGAGACCCAGTACTTC; CDR3: CASNRRWGTQETQYF
D: NA; size: NA; V: TRBV10-3; J: TRBJ2-1; DNA: TGTGCCAGCCAGGCCCCGGGGTGGGCCTCCAATGAGCAGTTCTTC; CDR3: CASQAPGWASNEQFF
D: NA; size: NA; V: TRBV6-5; J: TRBJ2-6; DNA: TGTGCCAGCAGTTACGTGGACGGCTCTGGGGCCAACGTCCTGACTTTC; CDR3: CASSYVDGSGANVLTF
D: NA; size: NA; V: TRBV20-1; J: TRBJ2-7; DNA: TGCAGTGCTAGTTCGCGGGATGTGGGCCCCTACGAGCAGTACTTC; CDR3: CSASSRDVGPYEQYF
D: TRBD2; size: NA; V: TRBV3-1; J: TRBJ2-1; DNA: TGTGCCAGCAGCCAACATGGATTAGCGGGGGTGGACTCCGGGCAGTTCTTC; CDR3: CASSQHGLAGVDSGQFF
D: NA; size: few; V: TRBV20-1; J: TRBJ2-2; DNA: TGCAGTGCTTCAAGGGTAAACACCGGGGAGCTGTTTTTT; CDR3: CSASRVNTGELFF
D: NA; size: NA; V: TRBV20-1; J: TRBJ1-1; DNA: TGCAGTGCTAGCGAGGGAGACAGAGTGAACACTGAAGCTTTCTTT; CDR3: CSASEGDRVNTEAFF
D: NA; size: NA; V: TRBV20-1; J: TRBJ1-2; DNA: TGCAGTGCCCCGGAAGGGGGCTATGGCTACACCTTC; CDR3: CSAPEGGYGYTF
D: NA; size: few; V: TRBV6-6; J: TRBJ2-7; DNA: TGTGCCAGCAGTTACTCCCCAAACTACGAGCAGTACTTC; CDR3: CASSYSPNYEQYF
D: TRBD1; size: NA; V: TRBV6-5; J: TRBJ2-2; DNA: TGTGCCAGCAGTAAAGGGACAGATAACCCCGGGCGGGAGCTGTTTTTT; CDR3: CASSKGTDNPGRELFF
D: TRBD2; size: NA; V: TRBV20-1; J: TRBJ2-2; DNA: TGCAGTGCTAGGACGAGCGGGGGGAACACCGGGGAGCTGTTTTTT; CDR3: CSARTSGGNTGELFF
D: NA; size: few; V: TRBV5-1; J: TRBJ2-3; DNA: TGCGCCAGCAGCTCAGAAACAGATACGCAGTATTTT; CDR3: CASSSETDTQYF
D: NA; size: few; V: TRBV3-1; J: TRBJ1-3; DNA: TGTGCCAGCAGCCAAGTTCAGAACACCATATATTTT; CDR3: CASSQVQNTIYF
D: NA; size: once; V: TRBV6-5; J: TRBJ2-1; DNA: TGTGCCAGCAGTTCACTAACGGGGGGCAGGGACAATGAGCAGTTCTTC; CDR3: CASSSLTGGRDNEQFF